This T cell receptor (beta chain) came from a study of somatic mutations in cytotoxic T cells in rheumatoid arthritis. After CD4+ and CD8+ cells were isolated by positive magnetic bead selection, their purity was checked by flow cytometry. Using immunoSEQ multiplex PCR, the repertoire was profiled, and TCRdb retains in-frame clones only, with some absent. This table has some 15,000 clones, just under 80% appearing once. The CDR3 length is 18 residues. Trimming pared 2 bases from V and 3 bases from J, leaving 22 bases between. Germline V lookup: CDR1 MNHNS, CDR2 SASEGT. The sample holds one count of this clone.

The clonotype was recovered from an adult with rheumatoid arthritis. The V gene is TRBV6-1, the J gene TRBJ1-2, with D unresolved. Sequenced input: CD8+ T cells sorted from blood. For the CDR3, the DNA is TGTGCCAGCAGTGAAAGCACGCATCGTTATTTGTTGGACTATGGCTACACCTTC. As protein: CASSESTHRYLLDYGYTF.